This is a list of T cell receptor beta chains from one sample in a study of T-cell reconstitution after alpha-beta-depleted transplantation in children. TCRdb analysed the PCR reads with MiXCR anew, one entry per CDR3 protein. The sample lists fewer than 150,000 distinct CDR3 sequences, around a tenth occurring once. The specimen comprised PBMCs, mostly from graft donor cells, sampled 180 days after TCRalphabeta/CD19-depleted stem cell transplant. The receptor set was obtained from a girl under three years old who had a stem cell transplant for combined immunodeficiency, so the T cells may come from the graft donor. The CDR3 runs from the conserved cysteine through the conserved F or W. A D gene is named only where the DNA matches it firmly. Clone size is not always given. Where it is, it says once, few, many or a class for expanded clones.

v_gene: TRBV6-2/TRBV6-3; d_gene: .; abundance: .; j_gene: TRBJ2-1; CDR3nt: TGTGCCAGCCGGGCTGTGGGGGGAACCTACAATGAGCAGTTCTTC; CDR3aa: CASRAVGGTYNEQFF
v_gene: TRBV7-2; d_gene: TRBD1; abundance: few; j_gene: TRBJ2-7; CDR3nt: TGTGCCAGCAGCTTGGGAGGACAGGGAACCTACGAGCAGTACTTC; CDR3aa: CASSLGGQGTYEQYF
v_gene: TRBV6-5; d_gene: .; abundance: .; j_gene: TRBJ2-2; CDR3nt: TGTCCCAGCAGTTCCCTCTGGGAGTTCGCGAACACCGGGGAGCTGTTTTTT; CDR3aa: CPSSSLWEFANTGELFF
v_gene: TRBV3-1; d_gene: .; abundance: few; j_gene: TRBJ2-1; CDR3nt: TGTGCCAGCAGCCAAGATTTGATCTCCCTCAATGAGCAGTTCTTC; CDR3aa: CASSQDLISLNEQFF
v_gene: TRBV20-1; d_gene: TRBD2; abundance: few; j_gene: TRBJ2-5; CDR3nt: TGCAGTGCTACATCCCAGCTTGAGCTAGCGGTGCAAGAGACCCAGTACTTC; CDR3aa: CSATSQLELAVQETQYF
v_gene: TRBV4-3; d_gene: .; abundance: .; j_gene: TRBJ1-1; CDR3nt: TGCGCCAGCAGCCAAGATTGGAGAATGAACACTGAAGCTTTCTTT; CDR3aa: CASSQDWRMNTEAFF
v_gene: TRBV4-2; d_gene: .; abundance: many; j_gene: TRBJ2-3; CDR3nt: TGTGCCAGCAGCCCAGCGGACGTGCCCCGGGATACGCAGTATTTT; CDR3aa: CASSPADVPRDTQYF
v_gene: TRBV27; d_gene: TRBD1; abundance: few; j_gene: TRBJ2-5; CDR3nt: TGTGCCAGCTGTCGGACAGGGCAGGGGGCAAGGACCCAGTACTTC; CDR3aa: CASCRTGQGARTQYF
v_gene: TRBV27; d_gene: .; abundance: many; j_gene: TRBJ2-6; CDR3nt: TGTGCCAGCAGTTTCAGGGCTGGGGCCAACGTCCTGACTTTC; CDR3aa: CASSFRAGANVLTF
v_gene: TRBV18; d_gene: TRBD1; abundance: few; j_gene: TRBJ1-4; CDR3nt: TGTGCCAGCTCACTCGGGACAGGGGAAAAACTGTTTTTT; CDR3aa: CASSLGTGEKLFF
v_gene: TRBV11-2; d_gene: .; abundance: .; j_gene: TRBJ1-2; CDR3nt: TGTGCCAGCAGCTTAGGACAGGTCCAGTACTTGTATGGCTACACCTTC; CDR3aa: CASSLGQVQYLYGYTF
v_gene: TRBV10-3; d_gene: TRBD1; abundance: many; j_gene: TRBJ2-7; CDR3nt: TGTGCCATCAGTGCCCCCGGACAGGGCAGCGAGCAGTACTTC; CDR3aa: CAISAPGQGSEQYF
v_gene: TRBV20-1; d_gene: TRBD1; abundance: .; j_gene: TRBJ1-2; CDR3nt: TGCAGTGCTAGAGACCGGACAGGGACCCGTGATGGCTACACCTTC; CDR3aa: CSARDRTGTRDGYTF
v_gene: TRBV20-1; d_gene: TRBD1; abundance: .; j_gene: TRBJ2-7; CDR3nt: TGCAGTGCTAGAGATCTGACAGGGGTATCCTACGAGCATTACTTC; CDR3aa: CSARDLTGVSYEHYF
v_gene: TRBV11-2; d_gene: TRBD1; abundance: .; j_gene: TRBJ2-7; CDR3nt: TGTGCCAGCAGCCCCCCGGAACAGGGGACAGAGCAGTACTTC; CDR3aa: CASSPPEQGTEQYF
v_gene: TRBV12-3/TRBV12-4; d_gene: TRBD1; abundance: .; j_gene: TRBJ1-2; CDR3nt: TGTGCCAGCAGTTTAGGGGGGACAGGGTACTATGGCTACACCTTC; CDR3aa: CASSLGGTGYYGYTF
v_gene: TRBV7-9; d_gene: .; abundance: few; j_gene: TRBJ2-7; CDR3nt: TGTGCCAGCAGCTCTCAGGGCCACGTCTACGAGCAGTACTTC; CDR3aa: CASSSQGHVYEQYF
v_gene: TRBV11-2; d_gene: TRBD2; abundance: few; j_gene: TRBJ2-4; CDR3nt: TGTGCCAGCAGCCGGACGGGAGGGAACATTCAGTACTTC; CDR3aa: CASSRTGGNIQYF
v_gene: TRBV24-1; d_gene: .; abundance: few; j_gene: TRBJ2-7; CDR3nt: TGTGCCACCAGTGGGGACAACTACGAGCAGTACTTC; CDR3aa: CATSGDNYEQYF
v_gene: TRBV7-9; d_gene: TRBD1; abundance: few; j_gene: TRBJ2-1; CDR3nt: TGTGCCAGCAGCCAAATCCCGGGACAGGGCCGTTTCAATGAGCAGTTCTTC; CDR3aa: CASSQIPGQGRFNEQFF
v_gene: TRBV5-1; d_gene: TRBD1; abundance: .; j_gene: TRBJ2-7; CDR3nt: TGCGCCAGCAGCTTCAGGACAGGGGCCTACGAGCAGTACTTC; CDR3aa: CASSFRTGAYEQYF
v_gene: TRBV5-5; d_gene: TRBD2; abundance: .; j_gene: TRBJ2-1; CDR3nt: TGTGCCAGCAGCTCCCTAGCGGGGGGGGGAGAGCAGTTCTTC; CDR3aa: CASSSLAGGGEQFF
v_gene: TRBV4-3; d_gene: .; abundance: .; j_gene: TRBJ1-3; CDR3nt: TGCGCCAGCAGCTCGAACGGGGGTTCTGGAAACACCATATATTTT; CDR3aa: CASSSNGGSGNTIYF
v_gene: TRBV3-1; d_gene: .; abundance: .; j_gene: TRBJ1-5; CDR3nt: TGTGCCAGCAGCCAAGATTGGGCAGGTCGCCAGCATTTT; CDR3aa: CASSQDWAGRQHF
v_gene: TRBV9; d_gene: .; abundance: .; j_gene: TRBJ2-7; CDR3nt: TGTGCCAGCGGGCCCTCCGGGACGAGTAAGGTGCAGTACTTC; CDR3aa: CASGPSGTSKVQYF
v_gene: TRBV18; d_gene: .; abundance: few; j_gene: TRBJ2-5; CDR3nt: TGTGCCAGCTCACCAGGCTTCGGGGCCCCGACTAAAGAGACCCAGTACTTC; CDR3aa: CASSPGFGAPTKETQYF
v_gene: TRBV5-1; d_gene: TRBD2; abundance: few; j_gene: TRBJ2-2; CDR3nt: TGCGCCAGCAGAGGGGCGGGACTAGCTCTCACCGGGGAGCTGTTTTTT; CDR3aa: CASRGAGLALTGELFF
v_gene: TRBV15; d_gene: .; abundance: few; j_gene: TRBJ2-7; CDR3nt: TGTGCCACCAGCAGAGAGCGGGGTTCCTACGAGCAGTACTTC; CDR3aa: CATSRERGSYEQYF
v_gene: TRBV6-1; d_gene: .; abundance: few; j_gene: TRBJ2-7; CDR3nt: TGTGCCAGCAGTGAAGCGAGAGACGAGCAGTACTTC; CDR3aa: CASSEARDEQYF
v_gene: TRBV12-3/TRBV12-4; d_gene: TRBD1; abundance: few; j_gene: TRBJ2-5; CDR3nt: TGTGCCAGCAGGGGGACAGGGCGAGGCGAGACCCAGTACTTC; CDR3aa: CASRGTGRGETQYF
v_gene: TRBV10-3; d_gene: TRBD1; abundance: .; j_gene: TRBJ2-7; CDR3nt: TGTGCCATCAGTGGATCGACAGGGGGCGGCGAGCAGTACTTC; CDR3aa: CAISGSTGGGEQYF
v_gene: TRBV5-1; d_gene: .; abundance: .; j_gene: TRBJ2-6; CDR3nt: TGCGCCAGCAGCTTGGGTGGTGGGTCCAACGTCCTGACTTTC; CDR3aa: CASSLGGGSNVLTF
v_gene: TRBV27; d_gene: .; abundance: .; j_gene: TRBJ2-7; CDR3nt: TGTGCCAGCAGTTTAAGCGCAGGGAGAGAAGAGCAGTACTTC; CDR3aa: CASSLSAGREEQYF
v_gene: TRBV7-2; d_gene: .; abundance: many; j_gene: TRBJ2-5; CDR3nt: TGTGCCAGCAGCGGCCGGCTTAGGGAGACCCAGTACTTC; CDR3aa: CASSGRLRETQYF
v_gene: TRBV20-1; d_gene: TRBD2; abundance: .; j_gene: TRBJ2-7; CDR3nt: TGCAGTGCTAGAGATTCCGAACTAGCGTACCGCGAGCAGTACTTC; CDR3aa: CSARDSELAYREQYF
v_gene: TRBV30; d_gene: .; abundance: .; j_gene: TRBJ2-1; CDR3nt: TGTGCCTGGAGCACGGGGTACAATGAGCAGTTCTTC; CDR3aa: CAWSTGYNEQFF
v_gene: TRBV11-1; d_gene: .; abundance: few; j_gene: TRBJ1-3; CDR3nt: TGTGCCAGCAGCTTAGGGGCGCCCGCGCGGTTGAGCTCTGGAAACACCATATATTTT; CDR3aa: CASSLGAPARLSSGNTIYF
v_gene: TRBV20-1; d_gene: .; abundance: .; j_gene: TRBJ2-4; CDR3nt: TGCAGTGCCAAAGCCTCTGGATACCAGTACTTC; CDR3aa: CSAKASGYQYF
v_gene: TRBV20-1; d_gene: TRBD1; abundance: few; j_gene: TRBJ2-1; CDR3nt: TGCAGTGCTAGCAGGGACAGATTGTCCTACAATGAGCAGTTCTTC; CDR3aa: CSASRDRLSYNEQFF
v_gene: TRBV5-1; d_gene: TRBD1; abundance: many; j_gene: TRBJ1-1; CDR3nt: TGCGCCAGCAGCCCCGACAGGGGGCGGATCACTGAAGCTTTCTTT; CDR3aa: CASSPDRGRITEAFF